This is a list of T cell receptor beta chains from one sample in a study of T cell responses to AZD1222 COVID-19 vaccine. Assay used: immunoSEQ multiplex PCR; TCRdb lists only in-frame clones, some missing. Of 90,000 to 150,000 clones listed, roughly 87% are singletons. The sample consisted of peripheral blood, taken on day 0 of AZD1222 vaccination. These receptors were collected from an adult in good health. CDR3s include the opening cysteine and the closing phenylalanine or tryptophan. D genes are given only for firm matches. Size tells how often a clone was seen (once, few, many) or the class of an expanded clone, and some rows leave it out.

>TRBV7-2|-|-|TRBJ2-4
TGTGCCAGCAGCTCCCAAGCTAGACCACAAAACATTCAGTACTTC
CASSSQARPQNIQYF
>TRBV19|-|-|TRBJ1-1
TGTGCCAGTAGTATCCCAGGGGAAAGGTTCACTGAAGCTTTCTTT
CASSIPGERFTEAFF
>TRBV5-4|TRBD1|-|TRBJ1-2
TGTGCCAGCAGAGACGGGACAGGGGTCCGGGGCTACACCTTC
CASRDGTGVRGYTF
>TRBV9|-|-|TRBJ1-4
TGTGCCAGCAGCGCCCACGGGGCAACTAATGAAAAACTGTTTTTT
CASSAHGATNEKLFF
>TRBV12-5|-|-|TRBJ1-2
TGTGCTAGTGGTCTAACTGACTATGGCTACACCTTC
CASGLTDYGYTF
>TRBV7-6|TRBD2|few|TRBJ2-1
TGTGCCAGCGGGAAACTAGCGGGAGATACGGCTGAGCAGTTCTTC
CASGKLAGDTAEQFF
>TRBV5-5|TRBD1|few|TRBJ2-2
TGTGCCAGCAGCTTGGGCCCCGGTACTACAGGGGGCACCGGGGAGCTGTTTTTT
CASSLGPGTTGGTGELFF
>TRBV28|-|-|TRBJ1-2
TGTGCCAGCAACCAGGCCGGGGAGCAAGGGTATGGCTACACCTTC
CASNQAGEQGYGYTF
>TRBV5-4|-|-|TRBJ2-7
TGTGCCAGCAGCCTGGACAACTACGAGCAGTACTTC
CASSLDNYEQYF
>TRBV6-5|-|-|TRBJ2-3
TGTGCCAGCAGTTCCGACTGGGGAGATACGCAGTATTTT
CASSSDWGDTQYF
>TRBV5-1|TRBD1|-|TRBJ2-1
TGCGCCAGCAGCAGGGAGGGACAGGGGGCCGGTGAGCAGTTCTTC
CASSREGQGAGEQFF
>TRBV9|TRBD2|-|TRBJ2-7
TGTGCCAGCAGCGTAGGACTAGCCGGGTACGAGCAGTACTTC
CASSVGLAGYEQYF
>TRBV12-3/TRBV12-4|TRBD1|once|TRBJ2-3
TGTGCCAGCAGGACAGGGGATACGCAGTATTTT
CASRTGDTQYF
>TRBV12-5|-|once|TRBJ1-5
TGTGCTAGTGGTTTGGGGTTCGGACAGCCCCAGCATTTT
CASGLGFGQPQHF
>TRBV7-8|-|-|TRBJ2-7
TGTGCCAGCAGCACCAGGGCGGGCAGCTCCTACGAGCAGTACTTC
CASSTRAGSSYEQYF